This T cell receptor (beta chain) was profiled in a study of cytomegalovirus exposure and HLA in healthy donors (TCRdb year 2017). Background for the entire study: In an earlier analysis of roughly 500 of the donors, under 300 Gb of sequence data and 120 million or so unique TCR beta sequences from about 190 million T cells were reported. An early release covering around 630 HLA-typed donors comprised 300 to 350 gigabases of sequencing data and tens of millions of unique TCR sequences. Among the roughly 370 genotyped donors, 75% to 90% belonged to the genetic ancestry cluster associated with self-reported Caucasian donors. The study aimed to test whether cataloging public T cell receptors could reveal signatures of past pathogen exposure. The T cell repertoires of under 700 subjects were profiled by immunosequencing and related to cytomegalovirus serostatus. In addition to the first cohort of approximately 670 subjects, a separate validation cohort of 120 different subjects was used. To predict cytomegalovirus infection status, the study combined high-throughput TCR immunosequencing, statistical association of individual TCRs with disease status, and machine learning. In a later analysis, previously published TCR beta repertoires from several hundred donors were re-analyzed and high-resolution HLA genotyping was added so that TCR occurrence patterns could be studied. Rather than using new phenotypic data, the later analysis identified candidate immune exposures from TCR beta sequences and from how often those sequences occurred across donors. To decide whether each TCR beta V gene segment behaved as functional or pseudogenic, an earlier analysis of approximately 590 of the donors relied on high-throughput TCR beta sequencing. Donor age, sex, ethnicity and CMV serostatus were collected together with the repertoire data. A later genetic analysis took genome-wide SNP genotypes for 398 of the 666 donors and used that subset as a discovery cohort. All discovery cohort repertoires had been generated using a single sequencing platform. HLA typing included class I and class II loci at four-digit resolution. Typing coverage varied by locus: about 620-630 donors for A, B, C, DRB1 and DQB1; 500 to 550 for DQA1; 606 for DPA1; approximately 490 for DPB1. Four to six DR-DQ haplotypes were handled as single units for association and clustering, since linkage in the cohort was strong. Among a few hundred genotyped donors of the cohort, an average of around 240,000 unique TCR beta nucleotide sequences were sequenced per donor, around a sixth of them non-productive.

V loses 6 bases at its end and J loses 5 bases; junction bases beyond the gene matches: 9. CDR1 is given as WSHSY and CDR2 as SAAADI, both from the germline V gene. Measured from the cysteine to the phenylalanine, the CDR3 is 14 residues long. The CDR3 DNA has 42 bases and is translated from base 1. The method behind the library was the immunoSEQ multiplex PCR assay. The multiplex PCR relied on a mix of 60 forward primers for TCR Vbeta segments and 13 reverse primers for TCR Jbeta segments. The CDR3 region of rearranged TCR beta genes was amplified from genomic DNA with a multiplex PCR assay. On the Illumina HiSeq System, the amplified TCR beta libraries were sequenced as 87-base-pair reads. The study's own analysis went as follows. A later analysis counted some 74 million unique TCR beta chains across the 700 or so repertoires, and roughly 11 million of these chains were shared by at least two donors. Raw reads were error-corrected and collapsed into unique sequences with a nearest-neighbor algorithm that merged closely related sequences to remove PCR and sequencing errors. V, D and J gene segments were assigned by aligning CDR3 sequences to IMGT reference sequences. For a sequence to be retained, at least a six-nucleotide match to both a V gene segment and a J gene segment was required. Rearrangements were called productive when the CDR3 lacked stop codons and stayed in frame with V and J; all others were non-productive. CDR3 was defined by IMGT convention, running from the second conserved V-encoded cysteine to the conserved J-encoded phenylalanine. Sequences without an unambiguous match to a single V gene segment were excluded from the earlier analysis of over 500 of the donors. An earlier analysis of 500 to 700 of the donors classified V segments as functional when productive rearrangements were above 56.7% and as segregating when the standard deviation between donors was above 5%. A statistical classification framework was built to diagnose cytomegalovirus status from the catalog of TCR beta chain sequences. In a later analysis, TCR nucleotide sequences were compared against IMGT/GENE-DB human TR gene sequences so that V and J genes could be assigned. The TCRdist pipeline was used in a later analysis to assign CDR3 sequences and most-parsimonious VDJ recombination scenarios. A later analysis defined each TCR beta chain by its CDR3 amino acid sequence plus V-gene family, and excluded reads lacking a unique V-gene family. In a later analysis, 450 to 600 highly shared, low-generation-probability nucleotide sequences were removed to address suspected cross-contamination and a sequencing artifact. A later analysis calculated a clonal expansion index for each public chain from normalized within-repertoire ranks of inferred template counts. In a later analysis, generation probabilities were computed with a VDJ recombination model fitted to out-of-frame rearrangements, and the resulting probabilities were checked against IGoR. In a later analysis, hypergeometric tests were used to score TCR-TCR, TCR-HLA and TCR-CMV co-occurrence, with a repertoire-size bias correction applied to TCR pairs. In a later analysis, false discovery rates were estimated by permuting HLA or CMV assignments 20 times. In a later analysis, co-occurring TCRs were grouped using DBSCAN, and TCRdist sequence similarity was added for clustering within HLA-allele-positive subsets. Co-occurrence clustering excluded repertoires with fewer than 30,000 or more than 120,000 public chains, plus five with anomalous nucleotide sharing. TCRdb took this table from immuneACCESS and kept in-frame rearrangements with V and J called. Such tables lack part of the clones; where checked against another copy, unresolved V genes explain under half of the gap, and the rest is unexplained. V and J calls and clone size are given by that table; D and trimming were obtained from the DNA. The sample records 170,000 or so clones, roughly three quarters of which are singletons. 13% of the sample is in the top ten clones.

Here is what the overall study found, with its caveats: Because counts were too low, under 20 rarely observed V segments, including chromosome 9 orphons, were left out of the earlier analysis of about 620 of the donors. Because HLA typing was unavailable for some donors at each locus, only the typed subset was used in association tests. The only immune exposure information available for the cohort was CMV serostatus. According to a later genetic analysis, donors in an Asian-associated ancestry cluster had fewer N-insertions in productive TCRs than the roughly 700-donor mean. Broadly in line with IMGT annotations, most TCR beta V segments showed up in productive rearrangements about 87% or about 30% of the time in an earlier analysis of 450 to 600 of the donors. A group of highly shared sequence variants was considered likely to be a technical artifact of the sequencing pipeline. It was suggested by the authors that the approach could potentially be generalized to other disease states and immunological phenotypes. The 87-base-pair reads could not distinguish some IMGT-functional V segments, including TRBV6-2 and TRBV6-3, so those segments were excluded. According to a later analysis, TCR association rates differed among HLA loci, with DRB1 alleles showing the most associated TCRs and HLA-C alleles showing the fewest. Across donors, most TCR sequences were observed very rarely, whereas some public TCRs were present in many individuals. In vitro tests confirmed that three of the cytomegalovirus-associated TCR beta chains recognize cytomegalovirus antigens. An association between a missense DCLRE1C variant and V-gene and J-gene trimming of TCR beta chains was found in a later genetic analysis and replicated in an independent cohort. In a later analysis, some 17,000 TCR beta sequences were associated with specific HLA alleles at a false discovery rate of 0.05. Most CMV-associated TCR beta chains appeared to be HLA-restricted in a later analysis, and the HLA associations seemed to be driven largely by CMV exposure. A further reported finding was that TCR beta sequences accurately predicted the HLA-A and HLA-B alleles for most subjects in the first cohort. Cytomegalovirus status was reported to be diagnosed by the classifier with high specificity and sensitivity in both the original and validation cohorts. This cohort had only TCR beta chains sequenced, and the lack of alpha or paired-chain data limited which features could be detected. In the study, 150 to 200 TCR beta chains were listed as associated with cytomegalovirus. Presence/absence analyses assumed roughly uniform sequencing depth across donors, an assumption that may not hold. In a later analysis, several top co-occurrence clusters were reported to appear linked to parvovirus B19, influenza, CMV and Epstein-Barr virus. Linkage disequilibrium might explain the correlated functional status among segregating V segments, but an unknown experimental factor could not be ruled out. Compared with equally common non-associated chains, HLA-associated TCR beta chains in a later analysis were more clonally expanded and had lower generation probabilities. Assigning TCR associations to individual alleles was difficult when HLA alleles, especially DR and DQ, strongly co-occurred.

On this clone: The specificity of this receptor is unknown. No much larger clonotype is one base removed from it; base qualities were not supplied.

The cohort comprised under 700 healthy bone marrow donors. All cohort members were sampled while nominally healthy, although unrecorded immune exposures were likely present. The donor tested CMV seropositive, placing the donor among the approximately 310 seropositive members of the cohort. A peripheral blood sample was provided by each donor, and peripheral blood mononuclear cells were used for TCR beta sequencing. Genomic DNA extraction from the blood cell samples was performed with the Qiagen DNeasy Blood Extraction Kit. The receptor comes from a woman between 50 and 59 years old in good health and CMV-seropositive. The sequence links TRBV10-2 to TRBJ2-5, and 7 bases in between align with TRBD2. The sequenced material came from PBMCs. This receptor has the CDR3 CASRFGGLGETQYF. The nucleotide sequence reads TGCGCCAGCAGATTCGGGGGGTTAGGGGAGACCCAGTACTTC.